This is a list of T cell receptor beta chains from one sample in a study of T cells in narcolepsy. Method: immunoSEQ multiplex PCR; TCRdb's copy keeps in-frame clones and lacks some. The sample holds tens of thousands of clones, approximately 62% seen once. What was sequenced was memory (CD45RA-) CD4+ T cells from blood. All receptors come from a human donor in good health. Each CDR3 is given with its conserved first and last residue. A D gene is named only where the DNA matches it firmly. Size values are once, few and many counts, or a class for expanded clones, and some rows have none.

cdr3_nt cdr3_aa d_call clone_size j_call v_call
TGTGCCAGCAGCCCGAGCGGGACAGGGTTGGGAAACACCATATATTTT CASSPSGTGLGNTIYF TRBD1 - TRBJ1-3 TRBV11-2
TGTGCCAGCAGCTTAGGCGCTTTCCCTTTCTTT CASSLGAFPFF - - TRBJ1-1 TRBV7-2
TGTGCCAGCAGTGAGGTCCAGGGCAATCAGCCCCAGCATTTT CASSEVQGNQPQHF - few TRBJ1-5 TRBV6-1
TGCGCCAGCAGCTTCTCTAGCGGGGGGTTCTCCTACGAGCAGTACTTC CASSFSSGGFSYEQYF TRBD2 - TRBJ2-7 TRBV5-1
TGTGCCAGTGCTCAGGGGGGCGCAGGAAACACCATATATTTT CASAQGGAGNTIYF TRBD1 - TRBJ1-3 TRBV4-2
TGTGCCAGCAGCTTGTCCGGCATCAATCAGCCCCAGCATTTT CASSLSGINQPQHF - - TRBJ1-5 TRBV5-6
TGTGCCAGCAGCTTAGTAAGCAATCAGCCCCAGCATTTT CASSLVSNQPQHF - - TRBJ1-5 TRBV7-8
TGCAGTGCTAGTGGAACTGCTGAAGCTTTCTTT CSASGTAEAFF - - TRBJ1-1 TRBV20-1
TGTGCCAGCAGCTTTACAGCGGACACTGAAGCTTTCTTT CASSFTADTEAFF - - TRBJ1-1 TRBV11-2
TGTGCCAGCAACCCACGGACAGGGGCAGTAGAAAAACTGTTTTTT CASNPRTGAVEKLFF TRBD1 - TRBJ1-4 TRBV2
TGTGCCAGCTCACGAGGACAGGGGGGGTCGAACACTGAAGCTTTCTTT CASSRGQGGSNTEAFF TRBD1 - TRBJ1-1 TRBV18
TGTGCCAGCAGCCCCTACGCTCCCTACGAGCAGTACTTC CASSPYAPYEQYF - - TRBJ2-7 TRBV7-2
TGTGCCAGCAGCTTAGGGCAGAACACTGAAGCTTTCTTT CASSLGQNTEAFF - - TRBJ1-1 TRBV7-3
TGTGCCAGCAGCTCAGGGAACAGGGGCTCCTATAATTCACCCCTCCACTTT CASSSGNRGSYNSPLHF TRBD1 - TRBJ1-6 TRBV7-2
TGTGCCATCAGTGAGTCAGGGAACTATGGCTACACCTTC CAISESGNYGYTF - - TRBJ1-2 TRBV10-3
TGCGCCAGCAGCGAAGACAGTTATAGCAATCAGCCCCAGCATTTT CASSEDSYSNQPQHF - few TRBJ1-5 TRBV5-1
TGTGCCAGCAGCCAAGATTCGACGGCATTGAGGGAGCTGTTTTTT CASSQDSTALRELFF - - TRBJ2-2 TRBV14
TGTGCCAGCAGTTTATCCCAGGGGCTTCTCTCTGGAAACACCATATATTTT CASSLSQGLLSGNTIYF - - TRBJ1-3 TRBV28
TGCGCCAGCACGGGACGGGATACTGAAGCTTTCTTT CASTGRDTEAFF - - TRBJ1-1 TRBV5-1
TGTGCCAGCAGTTACGGGACTGAAGCTTTCTTT CASSYGTEAFF - - TRBJ1-1 TRBV6-1
TGTGCCAGCAGCCCTAACTTCTATGGCTACACCTTC CASSPNFYGYTF - - TRBJ1-2 TRBV7-2
TGTGCCAGCAGCTTATACAGGGGTGGCAATCAGCCCCAGCATTTT CASSLYRGGNQPQHF TRBD1 medium-sized TRBJ1-5 TRBV7-2
TGTGCCAGCAGCTTAGGGGGACTAGCGGGGAGCTACGAGCAGTACTTC CASSLGGLAGSYEQYF TRBD2 - TRBJ2-7 TRBV11-1
TGTGCCAGCAGTTCTTCCGGGACAAGAATTTACGAGCAGTACTTC CASSSSGTRIYEQYF - - TRBJ2-7 TRBV6-5
TGTGCCAGCAGTACCTCCGGGACAGCGAACACCGGGGAGCTGTTTTTT CASSTSGTANTGELFF TRBD1 once TRBJ2-2 TRBV9
TGTGCCAGCAAAGGGGTGGAGCTCTATAATTCACCCCTCCACTTT CASKGVELYNSPLHF - - TRBJ1-6 TRBV27
TGTGCCAGCACCCCGGGCCAGGGAGCTTCCTTTGGCTTC CASTPGQGASFGF - - TRBJ1-2 TRBV6-1
TGTGCCAGCATCCCACTCAGCGGATCCCCTAGTGGCTACACCTTC CASIPLSGSPSGYTF - few TRBJ1-2 TRBV2